The 8 T cell receptor beta chains presented below share a single source sample, sequenced in a study of cytomegalovirus exposure and HLA in healthy donors. 13 Jbeta primers and 60 Vbeta primers were used for the PCR. Assay: immunoSEQ multiplex PCR; the TCRdb copy retains only in-frame clones and omits some. The repertoire holds under 150,000 clones, about 80% seen once, with 2% to 2.5% in the top ten. Sequenced input: PBMCs. These receptors were obtained from a man aged 25-45 years in good health and CMV-seronegative.

The chain links TRBV19 to TRBJ1-5; 7 bases fit TRBD1. Germline V gene sequence: CDR1 LNHDA, CDR2 SQIVND (reference sequence). This CDR3 region has 16 residues. V dropped 3 bases and J dropped 7; count of bases not matched to a gene: 12. CDR3 residues: CASSITKGARRQPQHF. In DNA, the CDR3 is TGTGCCAGTAGTATTACGAAGGGGGCGCGTAGGCAGCCCCAGCATTTT.

The V gene is TRBV6-6, the J gene TRBJ1-5, with unresolved D. Germline-derived CDR1 and CDR2 are MNHNY and SVGAGI (reference sequence). The V end was cut by 0 bases, the J end by 7 bases, with 7 bases between. The CDR3 has 13 amino acids. The CDR3 region is CASSYSGEQPQHF. The CDR3, as DNA: TGTGCCAGCAGTTACTCCGGGGAGCAGCCCCAGCATTTT.

In its sample, this clone was seen a few times. CDR3 protein: CSVELRTENTEAFF. DNA for the CDR3: TGCAGCGTTGAACTCCGGACAGAAAACACTGAAGCTTTCTTT. V gene TRBV29-1 combines with J gene TRBJ1-1; possibly TRBD1 for D (6 bases). CDR3 length: 14 amino acids. V gave up 2 bases and J gave up 2 bases, with 12 bases separating them. Germline CDR1 reads SQVTM; CDR2 reads ANQGSEA. The variable domain in full, completed from reference TRBV29-1 and TRBJ1-1, reads SAVISQKPSRDICQRGTSLTIQCQVDSQVTMMFWYRQQPGQSLTLIATANQGSEATYESGFVIDKFPISRPNLTFSTLTVSNMSPEDSSIYLCSVELRTENTEAFFGQGTRLTVV.

The chain links TRBV7-7 to TRBJ2-3; 9 nucleotides match TRBD1. Germline V CDR1 and CDR2: SSHAT, FNYEAQ (reference sequence). The V gene end was trimmed by 5 bases and the J gene end by 5 bases; junction bases not matched to a gene: 5. This CDR3 region has 14 residues. As DNA, the CDR3 is TGTGCCAGCAGCCCCGGGACAGGGAAAGATACGCAGTATTTT. It is translated as CASSPGTGKDTQYF. The entire variable domain, with the rest obtained from reference TRBV7-7 and TRBJ2-3, is as follows: GAGVSQSPRYKVTKRGQDVTLRCDPISSHATLYWYQQALGQGPEFLTYFNYEAQPDKSGLPSDRFSAERPEGSISTLTIQRTEQRDSAMYRCASSPGTGKDTQYFGPGTRLTVL.

This chain connects TRBV10-3 to TRBJ1-2, with a possible D match to TRBD1 (6 bases). This CDR3 is built from 15 residues. Trimming removed 2 bases from V and 2 bases from J, with 12 bases in between. Germline V gene sequence: CDR1 ENHRY, CDR2 SYGVKD. CDR3 region: CAISEGGQTNYGYTF. The CDR3 coding sequence is TGTGCCATCAGTGAGGGTGGACAGACGAACTATGGCTACACCTTC.

This sequence joins TRBV5-1 and TRBJ2-3; 7 bases fit TRBD2. This CDR3 spans 17 amino acids. From germline, CDR1 is SGHRS and CDR2 YFSETQ. V lost 4 bases to trimming and J lost 2 bases; unmatched junction nucleotides: 13. CDR3 in amino acids: CASSPSRDGRFTDTQYF. The CDR3, as DNA: TGCGCCAGCAGCCCCTCCCGCGACGGGAGGTTCACAGATACGCAGTATTTT.

This chain links TRBV6-5 with TRBJ2-7; D is uncertain. Trimming left V 6 bases short and J 4 bases short, with 16 bases between. Per the germline V gene, CDR1 is MNHEY and CDR2 is SVGAGI. The CDR3 consists of 14 residues. Here the CDR3 DNA reads TGTGCCAGCAGCACTCGACACGGCCGATACGAGCAGTACTTC. Its translation: CASSTRHGRYEQYF.

Worth noting for this clone: Other DNA sequences in the same sample also yield this CDR3. The J gene is TRBJ1-1, the V gene TRBV9, with 10 bases that match TRBD1. The V gene's germline CDR1 is SGDLS and CDR2 YYNGEE. The junction had 2 bases not matched to a gene; V was cut back by 3 bases and J by 3 bases. This CDR3 spans 14 amino acids. The CDR3 here is CASSDGTGDTEAFF. The CDR3 DNA follows: TGTGCCAGCAGCGATGGGACAGGGGACACTGAAGCTTTCTTT.